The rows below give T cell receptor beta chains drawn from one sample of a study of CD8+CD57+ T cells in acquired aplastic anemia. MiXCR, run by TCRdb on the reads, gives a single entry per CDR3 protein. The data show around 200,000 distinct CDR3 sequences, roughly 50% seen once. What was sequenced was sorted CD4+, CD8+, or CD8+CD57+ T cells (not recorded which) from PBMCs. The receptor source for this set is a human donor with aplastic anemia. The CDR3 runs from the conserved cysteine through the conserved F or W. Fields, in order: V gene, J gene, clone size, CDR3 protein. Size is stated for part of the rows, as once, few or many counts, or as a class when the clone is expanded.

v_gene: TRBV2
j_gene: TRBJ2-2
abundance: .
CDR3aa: CARGGAGELFF

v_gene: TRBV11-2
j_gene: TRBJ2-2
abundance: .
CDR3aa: CASSSRGLAGGMDTGELFF

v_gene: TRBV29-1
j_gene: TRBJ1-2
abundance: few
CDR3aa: CSVETGFPYGYTF

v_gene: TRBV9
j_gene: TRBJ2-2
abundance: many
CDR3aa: CASSVDSGRLSSGELFF

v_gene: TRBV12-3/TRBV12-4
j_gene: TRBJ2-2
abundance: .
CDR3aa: CASRMDRAFNLASNTGELFF

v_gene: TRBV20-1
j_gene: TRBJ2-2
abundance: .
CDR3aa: CSARVGLAGVDGELFF

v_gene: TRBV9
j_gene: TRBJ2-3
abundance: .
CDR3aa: CASSASRWLAGTDTQYF

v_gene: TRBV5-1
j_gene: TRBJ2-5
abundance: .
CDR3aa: CASSSGLVGETQYF

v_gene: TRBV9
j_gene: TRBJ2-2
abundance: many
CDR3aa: CASRGGTGGQTGELFF

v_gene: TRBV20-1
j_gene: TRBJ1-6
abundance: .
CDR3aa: CSARGTGVRNSPLHF

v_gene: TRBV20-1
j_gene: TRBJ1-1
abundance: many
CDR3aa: CSARRQGDTEAFF

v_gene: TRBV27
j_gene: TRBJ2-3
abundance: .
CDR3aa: CASSSGSPHTDTQYF

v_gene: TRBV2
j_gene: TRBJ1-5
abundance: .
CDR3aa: CASSFAGVGYQPQHF

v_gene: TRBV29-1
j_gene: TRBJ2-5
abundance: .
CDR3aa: CSVPIIGTRETQYF

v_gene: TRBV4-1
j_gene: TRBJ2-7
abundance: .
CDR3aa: CASSQEGLASEQYF

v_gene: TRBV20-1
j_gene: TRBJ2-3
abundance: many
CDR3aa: CSARGGGARDTQYF

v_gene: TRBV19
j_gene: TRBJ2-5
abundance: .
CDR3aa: CASSIWRQGQETQYF

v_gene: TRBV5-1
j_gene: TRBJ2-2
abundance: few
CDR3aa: CASSFGGGGHTGELFF

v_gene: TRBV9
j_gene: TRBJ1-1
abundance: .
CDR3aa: CASSVGPRDTEAFF

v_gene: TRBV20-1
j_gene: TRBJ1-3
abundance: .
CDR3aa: CSASSIASSGNTIYF

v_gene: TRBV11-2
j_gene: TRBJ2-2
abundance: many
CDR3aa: CASSLGYDRQNTGELFF

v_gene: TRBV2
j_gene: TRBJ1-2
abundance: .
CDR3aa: CASSDFWGGYYGYTF

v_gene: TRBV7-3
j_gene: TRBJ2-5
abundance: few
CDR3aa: CASSPPGRETQYF

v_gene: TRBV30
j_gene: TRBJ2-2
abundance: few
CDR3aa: CAWKAGPNTGELFF

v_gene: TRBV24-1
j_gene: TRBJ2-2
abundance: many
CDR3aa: CATRRGTANTGELFF

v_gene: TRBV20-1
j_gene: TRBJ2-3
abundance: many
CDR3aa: CSAKAGKGTDTQYF

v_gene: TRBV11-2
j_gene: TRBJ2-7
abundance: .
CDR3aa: CASSTPGGGASEQYF

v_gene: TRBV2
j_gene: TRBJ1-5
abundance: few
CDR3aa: CASSGRVSNQPQHF

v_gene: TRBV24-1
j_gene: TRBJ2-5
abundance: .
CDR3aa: CATSDFTDRGAGETQYF

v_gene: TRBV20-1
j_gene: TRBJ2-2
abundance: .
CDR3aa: CSASKNTGELFF

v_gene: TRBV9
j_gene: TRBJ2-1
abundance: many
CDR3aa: CASSVDRGLYNEQFF

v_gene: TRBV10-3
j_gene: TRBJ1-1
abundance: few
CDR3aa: CATGQKNTEAFF

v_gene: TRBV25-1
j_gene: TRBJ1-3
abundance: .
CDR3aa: CASSSDRGLGNTIYF

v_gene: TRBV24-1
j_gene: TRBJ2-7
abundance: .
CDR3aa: CATSTTGAPLEQYF

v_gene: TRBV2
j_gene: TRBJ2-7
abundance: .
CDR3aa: CASRREPSYEQYF

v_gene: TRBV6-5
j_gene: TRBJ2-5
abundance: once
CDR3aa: CASSYSRTSGRGQETQYF

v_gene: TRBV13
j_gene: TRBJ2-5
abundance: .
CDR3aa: CASSLRASVETQYF

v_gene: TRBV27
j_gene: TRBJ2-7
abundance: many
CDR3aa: CASRTRYEQYF

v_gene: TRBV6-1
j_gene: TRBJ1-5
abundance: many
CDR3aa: CASSRTGMNQPQHF

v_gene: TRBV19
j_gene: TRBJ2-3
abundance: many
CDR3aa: CASRLAGLYTDTQYF

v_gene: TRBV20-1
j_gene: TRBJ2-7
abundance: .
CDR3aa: CSARQGRSYEQYF

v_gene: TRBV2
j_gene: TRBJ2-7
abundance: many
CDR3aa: CASSDTGLVGEQYF

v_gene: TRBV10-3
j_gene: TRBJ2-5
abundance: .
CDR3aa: CAISAGDRPRETQYF

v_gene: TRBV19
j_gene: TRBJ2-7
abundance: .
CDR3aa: CATAPGLAAHSISYEQYF

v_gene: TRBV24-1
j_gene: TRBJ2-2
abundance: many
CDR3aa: CATSDLGQGANTGELFF

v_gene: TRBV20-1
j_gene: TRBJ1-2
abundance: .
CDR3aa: CSARASTGPYGYTF

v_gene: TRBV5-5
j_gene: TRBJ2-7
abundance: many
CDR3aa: CASRRGGTGIQREQYF

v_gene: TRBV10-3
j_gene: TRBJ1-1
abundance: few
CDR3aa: CAISEDSEAFF

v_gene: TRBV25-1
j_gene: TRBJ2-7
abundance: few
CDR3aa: CASSEFNLDRYF

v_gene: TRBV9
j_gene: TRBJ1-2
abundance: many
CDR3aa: CASSRANEYGYTF

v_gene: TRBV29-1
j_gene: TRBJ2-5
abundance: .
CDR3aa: CSVAQKSETQYF

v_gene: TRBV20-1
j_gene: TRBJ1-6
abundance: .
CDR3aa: CSARRGPSNSPLHF

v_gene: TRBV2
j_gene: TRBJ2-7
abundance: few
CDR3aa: CASRETGPSYEQYF

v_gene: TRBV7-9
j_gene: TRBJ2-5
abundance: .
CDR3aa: CASSLGREQETQYF

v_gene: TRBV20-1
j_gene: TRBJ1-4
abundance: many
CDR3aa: CSAWGTGGTRTNEKLFF

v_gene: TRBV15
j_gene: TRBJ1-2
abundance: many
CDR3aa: CATSRAGGGTIGYTF

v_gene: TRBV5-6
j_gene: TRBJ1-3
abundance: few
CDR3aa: CASSFYDQGPSGNTIYF

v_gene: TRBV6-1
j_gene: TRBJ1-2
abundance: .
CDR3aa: CASSANYGYTF

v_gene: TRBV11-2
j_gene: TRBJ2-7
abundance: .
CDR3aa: CASSLGGAESSYEQYF